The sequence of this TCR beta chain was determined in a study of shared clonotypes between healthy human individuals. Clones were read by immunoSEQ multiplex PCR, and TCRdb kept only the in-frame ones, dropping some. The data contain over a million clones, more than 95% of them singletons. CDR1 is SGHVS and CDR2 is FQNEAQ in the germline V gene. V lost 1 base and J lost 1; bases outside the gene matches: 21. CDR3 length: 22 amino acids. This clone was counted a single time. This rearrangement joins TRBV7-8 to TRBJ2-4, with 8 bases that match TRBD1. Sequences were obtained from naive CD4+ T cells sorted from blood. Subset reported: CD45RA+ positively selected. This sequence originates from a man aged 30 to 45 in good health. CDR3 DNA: TGTGCCAGCAGCTTAGTTAGGTGGTCGTTGCAGGGGGCGCGAGGGGCCAAAAACATTCAGTACTTC. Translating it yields CASSLVRWSLQGARGAKNIQYF.